This TCR beta chain derives from a study of PD-1 blockade in classical Hodgkin lymphoma (dated by TCRdb to about 2020). For the study in its entirety: Nivolumab dosing was 3 mg/kg intravenously every 2 weeks, continuing until either disease progression or unacceptable toxicity. A peripheral blood immune signature of response to PD-1 blockade in classical Hodgkin lymphoma was defined using TCR beta sequencing and CyTOF.

From the cysteine through the phenylalanine, the CDR3 covers 13 amino acids. Just CDR3 DNA is preserved here, 39 bases in frame from base 1. Trimming costs V 4 bases and J 1 base, and their ends lie 8 bases apart. For CDR1 and CDR2, the germline V gene (reference sequence) lists SGHKS and YYEKEE. As to this clone: The target of this receptor is not known. No much larger clone is present one base from it, and per-base qualities are unavailable.

Overall study results and their limits: CD4+ but not CD8+ TCR diversity rose significantly by C4D1 (p=0.0027 vs p=0.16), most apparent in complete responders (p=0.02). The study covered only a single clinical trial cohort, and the causes of the repertoire differences, possibly disease activity or prior therapy, were still not defined. Baseline TCR diversity was reported to be lower in newly diagnosed patients than in healthy donors and to be lower still in relapsed/refractory patients. Diversity was lower in patients who began nivolumab less than 1 year after ASCT, so these patients were left out of later analyses to avoid confounding by immune reconstitution. Trial patients with a complete response had baseline diversity similar to that of newly diagnosed patients, while partial responders and progressors had significantly lower diversity.

Genomic DNA was extracted with the Qiagen DNeasy kit from unsorted PBMCs and from negatively selected CD4+ and CD8+ fractions. Amplification of TCR beta CDR3 regions was done by immunoSEQ multiplex PCR with primers that anneal to V and J segments. A synthetic immune receptor repertoire was used to minimize amplification bias, and remaining bias was computationally removed after sequencing. On the study's bioinformatics: Custom Python scripts were used to quantify repertoire diversity as the Shannon entropy index. Unsorted, CD4+ and CD8+ repertoires were examined separately, except in combined analyses, for which CD4+ and CD8+ sequences were merged in silico. A clone counted as expanded when the clone's frequency after treatment rose at least 2-fold relative to C1D1, and clones undetected at baseline were given a pseudocount of 0.5. Singleton clones were defined as clones with 0 or 1 copy at C1D1, and non-singleton clones were defined as clones with 2 or more copies. Clones expanded in unsorted samples were assigned a CD4+, CD8+ or unknown annotation through matching of protein sequences in sorted samples from the same patient. Wilcoxon tests on paired samples were used to test diversity changes from C1D1 to C4D1. Held by TCRdb, this immuneACCESS table contains in-frame sequences only and omits some clones. Under half of the omission traces to an unresolved V gene where checked; the cause of the rest is unknown. That table gives V, J and clone size, and the DNA gave D and trimming. In all, the sample holds about 13,000 clones, and over 80% of those were seen once. The ten top clones hold 4.1% of the sample.

Reading the label with the study, this specimen's time point is: cycle 1 day 1 (C1D1), immediately before nivolumab initiation. Relapse after autologous stem cell transplantation had occurred in all trial patients, and cohorts A, B and C were distinguished by prior brentuximab vedotin exposure. A total of roughly 57 patients with relapsed/refractory classical Hodgkin lymphoma made up the trial cohort, and each patient's best overall response was complete response, partial response or progressive disease. In the multi-cohort phase II CheckMate 205 trial, trial patients received single-agent nivolumab. An independent review committee assessed best overall response by applying the 2007 International Working Group response criteria. PBMCs from the trial were collected at three points: immediately before nivolumab initiation (C1D1), and during therapy at cycle 2 day 1 and cycle 4 day 1. Peripheral blood was collected in 8 mL Vacutainer Cell Preparation Tubes, from which PBMCs were isolated by centrifugation and then cryopreserved.

The material was peripheral blood mononuclear cells (PBMCs), obtained at baseline. The V and J segments used are TRBV5-5 and TRBJ1-2; the D segment cannot be called with confidence. The TCR sequence derives from a human donor with classical Hodgkin lymphoma. The encoded CDR3 is CASSPDLNYGYTF. DNA sequence: TGTGCCAGCAGCCCCGACCTTAACTATGGCTACACCTTC.